The clone carrying this T cell receptor beta chain was seen a single time. The antigen remains undetermined. This sample is drawn from a study of cytomegalovirus exposure and HLA in healthy donors. The PCR used 60 Vbeta and 13 Jbeta primers. The authors' processing: Later work found 65 million to 90 million unique TCR beta chains, with some 11 million shared. Here immunoSEQ multiplex PCR was the method, and the copy in TCRdb shows in-frame clones only, minus some. That table supplies the V and J calls and clone size; D and trimming were determined from the DNA. The sample shows about 180,000 clones, roughly 75% of them seen only once. Losses at the gene ends were 0 bases for V and 1 base for J; bases not matched to a gene: 7. The germline gives CDR1 SGDLS, CDR2 YYNGEE. This CDR3 comprises 18 residues. Overall study results and limits: The authors later linked a missense DCLRE1C variant to TCR beta V- and J-gene trimming. According to reports, the classifier identified cytomegalovirus status with high specificity and sensitivity. Usually a TCR sequence was rare, but some public TCRs were found in many donors.

Input material: PBMCs. This sequence was found in a woman aged 25 to 39 in good health and CMV-seronegative. The chain combines TRBV9 with TRBJ1-1, with TRBD1 identical over 12 bases. The CDR3 region has the DNA TGTGCCAGCAGCGTAGACCCTCGGGGACAGGGGGCGAACACTGAAGCTTTCTTT. This sequence encodes CASSVDPRGQGANTEAFF.